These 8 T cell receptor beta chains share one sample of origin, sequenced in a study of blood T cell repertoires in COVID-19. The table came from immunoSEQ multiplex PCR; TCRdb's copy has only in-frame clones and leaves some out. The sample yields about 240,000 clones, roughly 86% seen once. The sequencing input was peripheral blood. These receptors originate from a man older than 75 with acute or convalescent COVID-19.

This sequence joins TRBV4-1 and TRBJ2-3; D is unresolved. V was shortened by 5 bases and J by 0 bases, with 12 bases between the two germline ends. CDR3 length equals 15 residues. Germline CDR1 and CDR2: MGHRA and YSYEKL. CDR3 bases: TGCGCCAGCAGCTCCTTCCCGGTAAGCACAGATACGCAGTATTTT. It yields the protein CASSSFPVSTDTQYF.

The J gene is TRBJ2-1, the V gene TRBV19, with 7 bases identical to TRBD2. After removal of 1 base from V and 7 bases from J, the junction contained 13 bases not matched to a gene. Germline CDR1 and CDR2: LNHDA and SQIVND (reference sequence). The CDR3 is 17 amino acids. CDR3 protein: CASSIVGGGTKANEQFF. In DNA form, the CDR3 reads TGTGCCAGTAGTATAGTTGGGGGGGGGACTAAGGCTAATGAGCAGTTCTTC.

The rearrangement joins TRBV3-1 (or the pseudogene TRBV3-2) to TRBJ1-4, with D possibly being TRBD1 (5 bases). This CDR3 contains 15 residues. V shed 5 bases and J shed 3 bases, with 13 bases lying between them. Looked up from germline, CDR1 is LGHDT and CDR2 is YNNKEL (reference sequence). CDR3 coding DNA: TGTGCCAGCAGCGGGGGGGGTACCTCTAATGAAAAACTGTTTTTT. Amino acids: CASSGGGTSNEKLFF.

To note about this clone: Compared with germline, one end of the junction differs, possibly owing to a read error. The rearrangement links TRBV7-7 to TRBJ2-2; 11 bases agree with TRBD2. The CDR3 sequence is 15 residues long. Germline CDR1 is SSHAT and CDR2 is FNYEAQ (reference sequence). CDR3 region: CASSPGLADTGELFF. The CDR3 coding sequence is TGTGCTAGCAGCCCGGGACTAGCGGACACCGGGGAGCTGTTTTTT. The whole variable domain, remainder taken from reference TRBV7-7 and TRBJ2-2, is GAGVSQSPRYKVTKRGQDVTLRCDPISSHATLYWYQQALGQGPEFLTYFNYEAQPDKSGLPSDRFSAERPEGSISTLTIQRTEQRDSAMYRCASSPGLADTGELFFGEGSRLTVL.

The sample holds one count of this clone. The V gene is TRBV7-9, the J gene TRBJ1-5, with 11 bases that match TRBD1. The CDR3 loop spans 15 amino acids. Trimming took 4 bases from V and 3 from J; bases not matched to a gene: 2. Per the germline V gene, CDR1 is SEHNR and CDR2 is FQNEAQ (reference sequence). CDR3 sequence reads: CASSWGQGVNQPQHF. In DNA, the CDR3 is TGTGCCAGCAGCTGGGGACAGGGGGTCAATCAGCCCCAGCATTTT.

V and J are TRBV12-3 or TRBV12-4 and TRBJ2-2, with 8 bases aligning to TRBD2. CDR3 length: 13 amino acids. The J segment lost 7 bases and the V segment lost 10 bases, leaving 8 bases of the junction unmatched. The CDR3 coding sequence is TGTGCCAACGCGGGGCTAGCGGGCGGGGAGCTGTTTTTT. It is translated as CANAGLAGGELFF.

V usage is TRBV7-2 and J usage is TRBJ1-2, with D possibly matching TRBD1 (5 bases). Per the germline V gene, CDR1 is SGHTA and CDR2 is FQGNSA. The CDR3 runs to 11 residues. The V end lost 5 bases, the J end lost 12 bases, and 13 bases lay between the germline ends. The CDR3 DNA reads TGTGCCAGCAGCCAGACGGGGGAGAACACCTTC. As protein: CASSQTGENTF.

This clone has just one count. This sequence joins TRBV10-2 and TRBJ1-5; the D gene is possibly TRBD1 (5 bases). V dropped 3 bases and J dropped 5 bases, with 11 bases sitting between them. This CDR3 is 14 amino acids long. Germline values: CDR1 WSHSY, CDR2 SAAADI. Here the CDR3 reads CASSEGDSHQPQHF. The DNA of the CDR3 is TGCGCCAGCAGTGAAGGGGACTCCCATCAGCCCCAGCATTTT.